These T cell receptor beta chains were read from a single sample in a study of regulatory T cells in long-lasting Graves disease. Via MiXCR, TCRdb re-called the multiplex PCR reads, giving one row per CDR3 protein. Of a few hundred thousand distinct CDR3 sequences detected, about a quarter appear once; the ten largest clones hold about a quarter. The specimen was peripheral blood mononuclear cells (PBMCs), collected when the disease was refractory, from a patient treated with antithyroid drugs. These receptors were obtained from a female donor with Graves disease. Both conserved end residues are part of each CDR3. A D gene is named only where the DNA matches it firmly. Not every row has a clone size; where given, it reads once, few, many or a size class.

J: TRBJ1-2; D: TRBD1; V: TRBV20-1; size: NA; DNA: TGCAGTGCTAGTAACCCAGGGGGTAACTATGGCTACACCTTC; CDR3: CSASNPGGNYGYTF
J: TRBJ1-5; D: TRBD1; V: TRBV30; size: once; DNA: TGTGCCCAGGGGGCAGGCAATCAGCCCCAGCATTTT; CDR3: CAQGAGNQPQHF
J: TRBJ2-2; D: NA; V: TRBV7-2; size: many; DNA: TGTGCCAGCAGCTTAATGGTTCTTAACACCGGGGAGCTGTTTTTT; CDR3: CASSLMVLNTGELFF
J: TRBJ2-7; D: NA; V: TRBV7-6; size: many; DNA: TGTGCCAGCAGCGCGCTTCGCGGGGGCGGCGAGCAGTACTTC; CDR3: CASSALRGGGEQYF
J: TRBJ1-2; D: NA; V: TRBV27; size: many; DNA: TGTGCCAGCAGTTTAGGCCCTTTCCGGGAGCACTATGGCTACACCTTC; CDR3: CASSLGPFREHYGYTF
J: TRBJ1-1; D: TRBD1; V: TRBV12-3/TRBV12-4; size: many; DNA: TGTGCCAGCACCCTCCAGGGGGCGCGGACTGAAGCTTTCTTT; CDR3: CASTLQGARTEAFF
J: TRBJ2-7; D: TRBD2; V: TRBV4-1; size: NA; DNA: TGCGCCAGCAGCCAACCCCTAGCGGGGAGCTCCTACGAGCAGTACTTC; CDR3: CASSQPLAGSSYEQYF
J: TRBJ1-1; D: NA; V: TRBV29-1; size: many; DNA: TGCAGCGCTATGAAGGGGGTGTTCGGCACTGAAGCTTTCTTT; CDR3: CSAMKGVFGTEAFF
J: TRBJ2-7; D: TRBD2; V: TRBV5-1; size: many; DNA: TGCGCCAGCAGCGAACGGGGGGGGATTGGGACCTACGAGCAGTACTTC; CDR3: CASSERGGIGTYEQYF
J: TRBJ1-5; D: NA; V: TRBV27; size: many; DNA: TGTGCCAGCAGTTTCATCGGCAATCAGCCCCAGCATTTT; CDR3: CASSFIGNQPQHF
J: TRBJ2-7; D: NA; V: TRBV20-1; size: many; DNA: TGCAGTGCCCTGGGCGGGGAGGTGGCCTACGAGCAGTACTTC; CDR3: CSALGGEVAYEQYF
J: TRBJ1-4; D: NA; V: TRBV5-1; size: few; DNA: TGCGCCAGCAGCCGTGGGGGGGCGGCAACTAATGAAAAACTGTTTTTT; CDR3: CASSRGGAATNEKLFF
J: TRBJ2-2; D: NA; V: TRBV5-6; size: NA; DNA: TGTGCCAGCAGCTTGTTCGGGAGTAACACCGGGGAGCTGTTTTTT; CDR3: CASSLFGSNTGELFF
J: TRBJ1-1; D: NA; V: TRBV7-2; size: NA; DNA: TGTGCCAGCACACATAATTGGGGTGACACTGAAGCTTTCTTT; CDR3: CASTHNWGDTEAFF
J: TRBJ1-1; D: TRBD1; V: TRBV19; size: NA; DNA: TGTGCCAGTACCTCAGGGGGGTGGAGGAACACTGAAGCTTTCTTT; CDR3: CASTSGGWRNTEAFF
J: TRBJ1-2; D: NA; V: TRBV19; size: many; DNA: TGTGCCACCGCCGCGGCCAGGGCGGTTGGAGGCTACACCTTC; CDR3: CATAAARAVGGYTF
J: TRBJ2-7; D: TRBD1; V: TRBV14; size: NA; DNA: TGTGCCAGCAGCCGTTCAGGGGGCGTCACCTACGAGCAGTACTTC; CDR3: CASSRSGGVTYEQYF
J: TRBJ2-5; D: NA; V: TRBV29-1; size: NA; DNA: TGCAGCGTTGTTAGTAATCGAGAGACCCAGTACTTC; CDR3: CSVVSNRETQYF
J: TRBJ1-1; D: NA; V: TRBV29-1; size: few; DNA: TGCAGCGCGACCCCGACCACTGAAGCTTTCTTT; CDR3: CSATPTTEAFF
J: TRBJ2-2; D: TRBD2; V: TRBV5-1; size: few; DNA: TGCGCCAGCAGCATACAAAGCGGGAAGAACACCGGGGAGCTGTTTTTT; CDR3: CASSIQSGKNTGELFF
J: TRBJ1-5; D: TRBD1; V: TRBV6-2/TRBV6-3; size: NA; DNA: TGTGCCAGCAGTTACTCCGGGACAGAGGGATTAGTGGGCAATCAGCCCCAGCATTTT; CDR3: CASSYSGTEGLVGNQPQHF
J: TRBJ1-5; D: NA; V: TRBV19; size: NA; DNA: TGTGCCAGTACCGAACAGGGCCGAGGCAATCAGCCCCAGCATTTT; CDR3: CASTEQGRGNQPQHF
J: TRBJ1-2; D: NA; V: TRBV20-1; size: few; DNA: TGCAGTGCCACGGACAGCGCAGACTATGGCTACACCTTC; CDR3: CSATDSADYGYTF
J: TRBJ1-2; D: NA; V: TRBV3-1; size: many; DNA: TGTGCCAGCAGCTCGCCCGGACGGGCTAACTATGGCTACACCTTC; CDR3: CASSSPGRANYGYTF
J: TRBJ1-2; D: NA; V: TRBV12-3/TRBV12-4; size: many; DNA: TGTGCCAGCAGTTTAGGAACAGCGCCCCTAGGAGGCTACACCTTC; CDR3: CASSLGTAPLGGYTF
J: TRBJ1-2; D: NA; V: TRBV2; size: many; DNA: TGTGCCAGCCGTGAAAACCCACGGGGCTACACCTTC; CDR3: CASRENPRGYTF
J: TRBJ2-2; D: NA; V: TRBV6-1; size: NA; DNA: TGTGCCAGCAGTCCCTTCCGGGGCGCGGACACCGGGGAGCTGTTTTTT; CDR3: CASSPFRGADTGELFF
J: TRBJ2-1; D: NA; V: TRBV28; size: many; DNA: TGTGCCAGCACGCACAGGCGAAACAATGAGCAGTTCTTC; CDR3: CASTHRRNNEQFF
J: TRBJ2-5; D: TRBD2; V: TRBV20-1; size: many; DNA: TGCAGGGGGGGACTAGCGGGAGGAGAGACCCAGTACTTC; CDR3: CRGGLAGGETQYF
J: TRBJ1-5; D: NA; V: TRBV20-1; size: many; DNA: TGCAGTGCTAGTTCAGGGGCCAATCAGCCCCAGCATTTT; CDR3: CSASSGANQPQHF
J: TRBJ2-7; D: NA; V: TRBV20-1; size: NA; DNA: TGCAGTGCTGTTGCGGGGCCCTACGAGCAGTACTTC; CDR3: CSAVAGPYEQYF
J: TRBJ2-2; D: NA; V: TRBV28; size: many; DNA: TGTGCCAGCCTAGGACAACAGAACACCGGGGAGCTGTTTTTT; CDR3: CASLGQQNTGELFF
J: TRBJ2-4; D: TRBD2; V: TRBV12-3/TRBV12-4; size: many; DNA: TGTGCCAGCAGTTTGGGAGGGGCCAAAAACATTCAGTACTTC; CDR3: CASSLGGAKNIQYF
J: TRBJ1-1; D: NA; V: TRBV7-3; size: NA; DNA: TGTGCCAGCACCCGATATATACAGGAGATGAACACTGAAGCTTTCTTT; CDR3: CASTRYIQEMNTEAFF
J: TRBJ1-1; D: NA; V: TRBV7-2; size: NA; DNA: TGTGCCAGCAGCTCACAGGGATCGCTAGGAGCTCTCTTT; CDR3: CASSSQGSLGALF
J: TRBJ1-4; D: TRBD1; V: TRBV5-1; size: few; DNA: TGCGCCAGCAGCTACGACAGGGCCGATGAAAAACTGTTTTTT; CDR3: CASSYDRADEKLFF
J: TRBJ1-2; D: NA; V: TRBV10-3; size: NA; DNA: TGTGCCACCCGGACCGACAACTATGGCTACACCTTC; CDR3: CATRTDNYGYTF
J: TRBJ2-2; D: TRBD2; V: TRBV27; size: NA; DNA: TGTGCCAGCAGACCACTAGCGGGGATGAACACCGGGGAGCTGTTTTTT; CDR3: CASRPLAGMNTGELFF
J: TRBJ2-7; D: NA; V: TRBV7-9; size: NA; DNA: TGTGCCAGCATCTACCAATTCCGGTATGACGAGCAGTACTTC; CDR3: CASIYQFRYDEQYF
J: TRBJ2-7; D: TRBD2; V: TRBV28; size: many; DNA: TGTGCCAGCAGTTTTGGCGCTAGCGGGAGCCACGAGCAGTACTTC; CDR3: CASSFGASGSHEQYF
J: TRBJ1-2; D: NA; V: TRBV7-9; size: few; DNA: TGTGCCAGCACCTTAAAACAGGGCCACGACTATGGCTACACCTTC; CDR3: CASTLKQGHDYGYTF
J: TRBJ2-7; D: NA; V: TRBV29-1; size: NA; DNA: TGCAGCGTTGCGTTACATTCCGACGAGCAGTACTTC; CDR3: CSVALHSDEQYF
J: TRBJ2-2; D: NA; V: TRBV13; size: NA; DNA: TGTGCCAGCAGCTTACTTGACCGGGACGGGGAGCTGTTTTTT; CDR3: CASSLLDRDGELFF
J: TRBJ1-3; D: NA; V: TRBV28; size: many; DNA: TGTGCCAGCAGTAAAAGCCCCGCTGGAAACACCATATATTTT; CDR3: CASSKSPAGNTIYF
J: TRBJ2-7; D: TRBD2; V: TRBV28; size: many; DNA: TGTGCCAGCAGTTTAGGCTCGATCAATAGCGGGTACCTATCCTACGAGCAGTACTTC; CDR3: CASSLGSINSGYLSYEQYF
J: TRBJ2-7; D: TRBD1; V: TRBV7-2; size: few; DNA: TGTGCCAGCAGCTCTTGGGACAGGGCCTCCTACGAGCAGTACTTC; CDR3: CASSSWDRASYEQYF
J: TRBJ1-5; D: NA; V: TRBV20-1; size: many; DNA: TGCAGTGCTCTCCCCGGGGGCAGGTCTCAGCCCCAGCATTTT; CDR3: CSALPGGRSQPQHF
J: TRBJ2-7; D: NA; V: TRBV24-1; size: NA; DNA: TGTGCCACTCAGGGATCAGGCTACGAGCAGTACTTC; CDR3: CATQGSGYEQYF
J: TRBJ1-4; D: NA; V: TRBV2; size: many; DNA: TGTGCCAGCAGTGGGGCATTTTCTCAGGAACTGTTTTTT; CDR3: CASSGAFSQELFF
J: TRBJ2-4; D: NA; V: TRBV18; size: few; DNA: TGTGCCAGCTCATACAGTGGGGACATTCAGTACTTC; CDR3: CASSYSGDIQYF
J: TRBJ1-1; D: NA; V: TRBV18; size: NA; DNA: TGTGCCAGCTCACCGGTGGCGCAGCAGAACACTGAAGCTTTCTTT; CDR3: CASSPVAQQNTEAFF
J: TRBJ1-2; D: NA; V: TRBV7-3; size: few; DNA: TGTGCCAGCAGCCCATCCCCGCCGGTGGCAGTCTATGGCTACACCTTC; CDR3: CASSPSPPVAVYGYTF
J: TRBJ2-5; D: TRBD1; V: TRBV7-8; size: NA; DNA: TGTGCCAGCAGCCCCCTAGGGACAGGGGCAGAGACCCAGTACTTC; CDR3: CASSPLGTGAETQYF
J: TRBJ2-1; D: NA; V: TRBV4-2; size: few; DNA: TGTGCCAGCAGCCAAGATCGGGGGGACTTCAGGGGAATTGAGCAGTTCTTC; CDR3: CASSQDRGDFRGIEQFF
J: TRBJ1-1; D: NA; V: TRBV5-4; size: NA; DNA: TGTGCCAGCGGCCCCGGGGGAGGGAACACTGAAGCTTTCTTT; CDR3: CASGPGGGNTEAFF
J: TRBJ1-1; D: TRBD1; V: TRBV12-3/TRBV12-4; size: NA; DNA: TGTGCCAGCAGCCAAGGACAGGGTGAAATGAACACTGAAGCTTTCTTT; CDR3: CASSQGQGEMNTEAFF
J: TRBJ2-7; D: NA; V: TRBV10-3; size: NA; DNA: TGTGCCATCAGTGGAAACTTCCTAGAGCAGTACTTC; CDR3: CAISGNFLEQYF
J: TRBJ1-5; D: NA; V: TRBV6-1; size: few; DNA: TGTGCCAGCACCGGGACCTCGGAGGTGGCGCCCCAGCATTTT; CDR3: CASTGTSEVAPQHF
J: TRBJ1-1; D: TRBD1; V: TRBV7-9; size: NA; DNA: TGTGCCAGCAGCTCGGGACAGGGGGCGACGAACACTGAAGCTTTCTTT; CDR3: CASSSGQGATNTEAFF